The entry that follows covers one TCR beta chain sequence. The sample comes from a study of blood T cell repertoires in COVID-19. Whole-study context: COVID-19 samples collected from the United States, Italy and Spain covered acute and convalescent phases. T cells, B-cell-depleted T cells, or PBMCs supplied cDNA or gDNA.

Under the authors' procedure: Using reference gene primer amplification, nucleated cell counts were estimated. Profiling relied on immunoSEQ multiplex PCR, and the TCRdb table lists in-frame clones only, not all of them. V, J and clone size derive from that table, while D and trimming were established from the DNA sequence. The sample includes a few hundred thousand clones, roughly 86% of them seen just once. The TCR was taken from a human donor in a cohort sampled during active COVID-19. What was sequenced was peripheral blood.

CDR3 bases: TGTGCCAGCAGCTGGCCTGGATGGGCCGGCAATGAGCAGTTCTTC. Translating it yields CASSWPGWAGNEQFF. The rearrangement joins TRBV5-4 to TRBJ2-1; D gene unclear. This CDR3 is built from 15 residues. Per the germline V gene, CDR1 is SGHNT and CDR2 is YYREEE (reference sequence). Trimming left V 3 bases short and J 6 bases short, with 16 bases between.